The 21 T cell receptor beta chains reported below all come from one sample, sequenced in a study of Tregs in tolerant kidney transplant recipients. The repertoire was sequenced with immunoSEQ multiplex PCR; TCRdb's copy has only in-frame clones and lacks some. This sample has about 110,000 clones, with 90% found just once. Material: CD4+ T cells from blood, obtained before the transplant. The source is a human donor who received a combined kidney and bone marrow transplant.

The chain is built from TRBV7-9 and TRBJ1-2; 8 bases align to TRBD1. Trimming took 5 bases from V and 7 from J; bases not matched to a gene: 12. This CDR3 is built from 15 residues. CDR1 and CDR2 from the germline V gene are SEHNR and FQNEAQ (reference sequence). The CDR3 DNA is TGTGCCAGCAGCCATCGGGACAGGAACTACGGTGGCTACACCTTC. This codes for CASSHRDRNYGGYTF.

The chain joins TRBV5-1 to TRBJ1-2, with D possibly matching TRBD1 (6 bases). This CDR3 spans 14 amino acids. V gave up 4 bases and J gave up 6 bases, with 16 bases separating them. Germline lookup yields CDR1 SGHRS and CDR2 YFSETQ. The CDR3 nucleotides read TGCGCCAGCAGCCAGGGACACTCTCGAGATGGCTACACCTTC. Encoded protein: CASSQGHSRDGYTF.

The V and J genes are TRBV28 and TRBJ2-7, with TRBD1 identical over 7 bases. The CDR3 extends over 15 amino acids. After removal of 6 bases from V and 4 bases from J, the junction contained 12 bases not matched to a gene. Germline V gives CDR1 MDHEN, CDR2 SYDVKM. The CDR3 sequence is CASSAGQVAQYEQYF. CDR3 nucleotides: TGTGCCAGCAGCGCTGGACAGGTAGCTCAGTACGAGCAGTACTTC.

The genes are TRBV13 and TRBJ2-7, with D maybe TRBD2 (5 bases). Per the germline V gene, CDR1 is PRHDT and CDR2 is FYEKMQ (reference sequence). With 4 bases removed from V and 9 bases from J, the gap between germline ends came to 13 bases. This CDR3 is 12 amino acids long. CDR3 sequence reads: CASSSAPGVQYF. CDR3 DNA sequence: TGTGCCAGCAGCTCCGCCCCCGGGGTGCAGTACTTC.

J is TRBJ2-7 and V is TRBV28; D is possibly TRBD1 (5 bases). The CDR3 totals 13 residues. The germline CDR1 and CDR2 sequences are MDHEN and SYDVKM. Trimming left V 3 bases short and J 2 bases short, with 8 bases between. CDR3 DNA: TGTGCCAGCAGTTTGTTAGGGGCCTACGAGCAGTACTTC. Translation gives CASSLLGAYEQYF.

The chain joins TRBV28 to TRBJ1-2, with 9 bases matching TRBD1. The CDR3 extends over 14 amino acids. The germline V gene encodes CDR1 MDHEN and CDR2 SYDVKM. The trim removed 2 bases at V and 7 bases at J, leaving 5 bases unmatched. The CDR3 bases are TGTGCCAGCAGTTTAAATGGACAGGGGAGTGGCTACACCTTC. This sequence encodes CASSLNGQGSGYTF.

V usage is TRBV9 and J usage is TRBJ2-3; 10 positions match TRBD2. The germline V gene encodes CDR1 SGDLS and CDR2 YYNGEE. Trimming at V came to 4 bases and at J to 10 bases, leaving 18 bases not matched to a gene. There are 17 residues in the CDR3. The CDR3 bases are TGTGCCAGCAGCCCATCCCTAGCGGGGGCCCCCCAAGGATCGCAGTATTTT. It encodes CASSPSLAGAPQGSQYF.

V is TRBV18 and J is TRBJ1-2, with TRBD1 as a possible D gene (6 bases). This CDR3 spans 15 amino acids. With 3 bases removed from V and 2 bases from J, the gap between germline ends came to 13 bases. In germline, CDR1 is KGHSH, CDR2 LQKENI. The CDR3 is CASSPSLGANYGYTF. The CDR3 region has the DNA TGTGCCAGCTCACCTTCCTTGGGGGCGAACTATGGCTACACCTTC.

The chain employs TRBV5-1 and TRBJ2-2, with 7 bases matching TRBD1. Germline V gene sequence: CDR1 SGHRS, CDR2 YFSETQ. The V segment lost 4 bases and the J segment 5 bases; nucleotides outside the gene matches: 8. The CDR3 spans 15 residues. The CDR3 sequence: CASSPQGTETGELFF. The CDR3 DNA follows: TGCGCCAGCAGCCCCCAAGGGACAGAGACCGGGGAGCTGTTTTTT. The whole variable domain, filled in from reference TRBV5-1 and TRBJ2-2, reads KAGVTQTPRYLIKTRGQQVTLSCSPISGHRSVSWYQQTPGQGLQFLFEYFSETQRNKGNFPGRFSGRQFSNSRSEMNVSTLELGDSALYLCASSPQGTETGELFFGEGSRLTVL.

This sequence joins TRBV6-5 and TRBJ2-7; 11 nucleotides align to TRBD1. This CDR3 is 15 amino acids long. V shed 6 bases and J 3 bases; nucleotides not matched to a gene: 7. Per the germline V gene, CDR1 is MNHEY and CDR2 is SVGAGI. The DNA of the CDR3 is TGTGCCAGCAGCCGAAAGGGACAGGGGGGCTACGAGCAGTACTTC. This codes for CASSRKGQGGYEQYF.

The chain couples TRBV10-2 to TRBJ1-2, with TRBD1 as a possible D gene (5 bases). The CDR3 extends over 17 amino acids. The V gene lost 8 bases and the J gene lost 6 bases, with 28 bases spanning the gap. Germline assignment: CDR1 WSHSY and CDR2 SAAADI. CDR3 region: CASQSNFYGGLGNGYTF. The CDR3 DNA follows: TGCGCCAGCCAATCCAACTTTTATGGGGGGTTAGGAAATGGCTACACCTTC.

The V call is TRBV7-2, the J call TRBJ1-1; D remains ambiguous. This CDR3 region has 12 residues. Trimming pared 3 bases from V and 6 bases from J, leaving 8 bases between. The germline V gene encodes CDR1 SGHTA and CDR2 FQGNSA. CDR3 in amino acids: CASSFLSAEAFF. The CDR3, as DNA: TGTGCCAGCAGCTTTTTGTCCGCTGAAGCTTTCTTT.

This chain joins TRBV10-3 and TRBJ1-3, with a tentative D call TRBD1 (5 bases). From germline, CDR1 is ENHRY and CDR2 SYGVKD. The CDR3 has 15 amino acids. Trimming took off 6 bases at V and 0 bases at J, with 12 bases between the two ends. DNA of the CDR3: TGTGCCATCAGCGACAGCCAGAGCTCTGGAAACACCATATATTTT. Protein: CAISDSQSSGNTIYF.

CDR3 amino acids: CASSQPGQGRNGYTF. The DNA for the CDR3 is TGCGCCAGCAGCCAACCCGGACAGGGGCGAAATGGCTACACCTTC. This chain uses TRBV4-1 with TRBJ1-2; 9 nucleotides line up with TRBD1. Trimming at V came to 2 bases and at J to 6 bases, leaving 7 bases not matched to a gene. Germline CDR1 is MGHRA and CDR2 is YSYEKL. This CDR3 contains 15 residues.

The chain employs TRBV18 and TRBJ2-2; possible D gene TRBD1, 5 bases. The germline CDR1 and CDR2 sequences are KGHSH and LQKENI. The CDR3 has 14 amino acids. Trimming shortened V by 2 bases and J by 6 bases, and 10 bases separated the two germline ends. The CDR3 spells CASSPETVAGELFF. The CDR3 DNA follows: TGTGCCAGCTCACCAGAGACAGTAGCCGGGGAGCTGTTTTTT.

In this sample, this clone turned up a few times. This chain links TRBV2 with TRBJ1-2, with a tentative D call TRBD1 (5 bases). Trimming removed 7 bases at V and 5 bases at J, with 11 bases between. CDR1 is SNHLY and CDR2 is FYNNEI in the germline V gene. This CDR3 comprises 12 residues. This CDR3 reads CASNGGVYGYTF. The DNA of the CDR3 is TGTGCCAGCAACGGGGGAGTTTATGGCTACACCTTC.

CDR3 coding DNA: TGTGCCAGCAGTCCGGGACTAGCGGGAGGCCCGCTGTTCTTC. Its translation: CASSPGLAGGPLFF. This chain joins TRBV6-5 and TRBJ2-1; 15 nucleotides align to TRBD2. CDR1 and CDR2 (germline): MNHEY, SVGAGI. Germline trimming cut 5 bases from V and 15 bases from J; bases unmatched to any gene: 8. The CDR3 length is 14 residues.

The rearrangement links TRBV6-5 to TRBJ2-7; D is ambiguous. The V end was cut by 8 bases, the J end by 2 bases, with 13 bases between. Germline V gene sequence: CDR1 MNHEY, CDR2 SVGAGI. The CDR3 has 13 amino acids. CDR3 amino acids: CASRRRQAYEQYF. The CDR3 bases are TGTGCCAGCCGCCGACGGCAGGCCTACGAGCAGTACTTC.

V gene TRBV5-1 combines with J gene TRBJ1-3; D may be TRBD1 (6 bases). Germline loops: CDR1 SGHRS, CDR2 YFSETQ. The length of the CDR3 is 14 residues. V dropped 0 bases and J dropped 2 bases, with 6 bases sitting between them. The CDR3 sequence is CASSLGQAGNTIYF. The CDR3 bases are TGCGCCAGCAGCTTGGGACAGGCTGGAAACACCATATATTTT.

This clone was counted once. The chain uses TRBV30 and TRBJ1-2; D is undetermined. This CDR3 region has 13 residues. Germline loops: CDR1 GTSNPN, CDR2 SVGIG (reference sequence). V lost 0 bases and J 8 bases, leaving 13 bases between the germline ends. The CDR3 coding sequence is TGTGCCTGGAGTGTACTGGCGGGTCGAGGCTACACCTTC. Amino acid sequence: CAWSVLAGRGYTF.

About this clone: The same CDR3 can be traced to other DNA sequences in this sample. The genes are TRBV7-9 and TRBJ2-3; 9 bases agree with TRBD2. V lost 4 bases to trimming and J lost 6 bases; unmatched junction nucleotides: 5. This CDR3 spans 14 amino acids. Germline V gene lookup returns CDR1 SEHNR and CDR2 FQNEAQ (reference sequence). The CDR3 here is CASSSRTSADTQYF. CDR3 DNA sequence: TGTGCCAGCAGCTCACGGACTAGCGCCGATACGCAGTATTTT. The full variable domain, completed using reference TRBV7-9 and TRBJ2-3, is DTGVSQNPRHKITKRGQNVTFRCDPISEHNRLYWYRQTLGQGPEFLTYFQNEAQLEKSRLLSDRFSAERPKGSFSTLEIQRTEQGDSAMYLCASSSRTSADTQYFGPGTRLTVL.